What follows are 16 T cell receptor beta chains derived from one specimen sequenced in a study of T cell responses to AZD1222 COVID-19 vaccine. Only in-frame clones appear in the TCRdb table, and some are missing; sequencing was by immunoSEQ multiplex PCR. Of around 100,000 clones in the sample, roughly 88% are singletons; the top ten hold 4.8%. The sequenced sample was peripheral blood, obtained on day 0 of AZD1222 vaccination. The source of these receptors is an adult in good health.

This chain links TRBV9 with TRBJ1-1; D gene uncertain. The V gene's germline CDR1 is SGDLS and CDR2 YYNGEE. V lost 4 bases, J lost 3 bases, and 10 bases lay in between. The CDR3 consists of 13 residues. The DNA for the CDR3 is TGTGCCAGCAGCTTCTTGGGCGACACTGAAGCTTTCTTT. Amino acid sequence: CASSFLGDTEAFF.

The rearrangement links TRBV25-1 to TRBJ1-5; D is uncertain. The CDR3 spans 13 residues. CDR1 and CDR2 from the germline V gene are MGHDK and SYGVNS. V dropped 6 bases and J dropped 3 bases, with 9 bases sitting between them. The CDR3 here is CASRGALNQPQHF. The CDR3 DNA follows: TGTGCCAGCAGAGGCGCCCTCAATCAGCCCCAGCATTTT. Full variable domain (rest looked up from reference TRBV25-1 and TRBJ1-5): EADIYQTPRYLVIGTGKKITLECSQTMGHDKMYWYQQDPGMELHLIHYSYGVNSTEKGDLSSESTVSRIRTEHFPLTLESARPSHTSQYLCASRGALNQPQHFGDGTRLSIL.

V is TRBV20-1 and J is TRBJ2-7; D is undetermined. Trimming took off 3 bases at V and 4 bases at J, with 7 bases between the two ends. Germline V gives CDR1 DFQATT, CDR2 SNEGSKA (reference sequence). The CDR3 runs to 11 residues. The CDR3: CSASRVYEQYF. CDR3 sequence (DNA): TGCAGTGCTAGTCGTGTTTACGAGCAGTACTTC.

The chain links TRBV9 to TRBJ2-7; D unresolved. Trimming removed 4 bases at V and 4 bases at J, with 6 bases between. Germline loops: CDR1 SGDLS, CDR2 YYNGEE. The CDR3 consists of 11 residues. The CDR3 region is CASSPGYEQYF. CDR3 nucleotides: TGTGCCAGCAGCCCCGGGTACGAGCAGTACTTC.

This clone was counted a single time. This chain links TRBV6-2 or TRBV6-3 with TRBJ1-1; 11 bases line up with TRBD1. J was trimmed by 3 bases and V by 0 bases; bases with no gene match: 9. This CDR3 is built from 18 residues. Germline V gene sequence: CDR1 MNHEY, CDR2 SVGEGT. CDR3 in DNA: TGTGCCAGCAGTTACTCGAGCGGACAGGGGGCGAGTGACACTGAAGCTTTCTTT. It specifies CASSYSSGQGASDTEAFF.

This clone has only a few counts. The rearrangement uses TRBV10-3 and TRBJ1-2; tentatively, D is TRBD1 (6 bases). The ends were cut back, 8 bases at V and 8 bases at J, with 21 bases in the middle. The CDR3 loop spans 14 amino acids. Germline CDR1 reads ENHRY; CDR2 reads SYGVKD. The CDR3 coding sequence is TGTGCCATCCGACAGTTGGGGCAGGGGAAGGGCTACACCTTC. This codes for CAIRQLGQGKGYTF.

J is TRBJ2-6 and V is TRBV2; the D gene is possibly TRBD1 (5 bases). The CDR3 has 18 residues. Trimming stripped 7 bases from V and 0 bases from J, with 19 bases between. CDR1 is SNHLY and CDR2 is FYNNEI in the germline V gene. The CDR3 nucleotides are TGTGCCAGCACTACTTGGGGCCGAGGCGTCTCTGGGGCCAACGTCCTGACTTTC. This sequence encodes CASTTWGRGVSGANVLTF.

This rearrangement joins TRBV18 to TRBJ1-3; unclear D gene. CDR1 is KGHSH, CDR2 LQKENI, per germline. Trimming cost V 3 bases and J 2 bases, with 8 bases left between them. The CDR3 spans 14 residues. The CDR3 loop reads CASSPGITGNTIYF. The CDR3 region has the DNA TGTGCCAGCTCACCGGGCATTACTGGAAACACCATATATTTT. Combining the CDR3 with reference TRBV18 and TRBJ1-3 gives the whole variable domain NAGVMQNPRHLVRRRGQEARLRCSPMKGHSHVYWYRQLPEEGLKFMVYLQKENIIDESGMPKERFSAEFPKEGPSILRIQQVVRGDSAAYFCASSPGITGNTIYFGEGSWLTVV.

This clone came up once. V and J are TRBV10-3 and TRBJ2-2; D possibly corresponds to TRBD2 (8 bases). Germline CDR1 and CDR2: ENHRY and SYGVKD. The CDR3 consists of 15 residues. Trimming left V 8 bases short and J 0 bases short, with 13 bases between. The DNA of the CDR3 is TGTGCCATCCAGCGGGGGACAGCGAACACCGGGGAGCTGTTTTTT. Translating gives CAIQRGTANTGELFF.

The J gene is TRBJ2-1, the V gene TRBV27; a weak D match, TRBD2 (6 bases). This CDR3 comprises 14 residues. The V end lost 2 bases, the J end lost 5 bases, and 10 bases lay between the germline ends. Germline V gene data show CDR1 as MNHEY and CDR2 as SMNVEV (reference sequence). The CDR3 region is CASSLRGGHNEQFF. The CDR3 nucleotides read TGTGCCAGCAGTTTACGGGGAGGTCACAATGAGCAGTTCTTC.

The rearrangement uses TRBV18 and TRBJ2-3; 15 nucleotides match TRBD2. The length of the CDR3 is 15 residues. CDR1 KGHSH and CDR2 LQKENI come from the germline V gene. After removal of 8 bases from V and 5 bases from J, the junction contained 5 bases not matched to a gene. Here the CDR3 reads CASVGLAGGQDTQYF. In DNA form, the CDR3 reads TGTGCCAGCGTCGGACTAGCGGGGGGGCAAGATACGCAGTATTTT.

The chain carries TRBV5-4 and TRBJ1-2; D gene unclear. The CDR3 is made up of 13 amino acids. The germline gives CDR1 SGHNT, CDR2 YYREEE (reference sequence). Trimming pared 0 bases from V and 6 bases from J, leaving 9 bases between. DNA of the CDR3: TGTGCCAGCAGCTTGGAAGGGCGGCATGGCTACACCTTC. This sequence encodes CASSLEGRHGYTF.

This chain uses TRBV9 with TRBJ2-1; perhaps TRBD2 as D (6 bases). In germline, CDR1 is SGDLS, CDR2 YYNGEE. The germline V and J ends were trimmed by 0 bases and 2 bases, with 15 bases remaining between them. The CDR3 runs 17 residues. The DNA for the CDR3 is TGTGCCAGCAGCGTAGGGGCTGCGGGGCCCCCCTACAATGAGCAGTTCTTC. Its translation is CASSVGAAGPPYNEQFF.

The V gene is TRBV6-5, the J gene TRBJ1-4, with unresolved D. The CDR3 sequence is 14 residues long. Trimming left V 3 bases short and J 8 bases short, with 13 bases between. The germline gives CDR1 MNHEY, CDR2 SVGAGI. The CDR3 is CASSYHGGGEKLFF. CDR3 bases: TGTGCCAGCAGTTATCATGGAGGCGGGGAAAAACTGTTTTTT.

The rearrangement links TRBV7-2 to TRBJ2-5; TRBD2 aligns across 11 bases. J lost 6 bases, V lost 0 bases, and 6 bases had no gene match. This CDR3 region has 16 residues. In germline, CDR1 is SGHTA, CDR2 FQGNSA. The CDR3 is CASSLAGLAGGKTQYF. CDR3 bases: TGTGCCAGCAGCTTAGCCGGGCTAGCGGGGGGAAAGACCCAGTACTTC.

This clone was observed a handful of times. CDR3 loop: CASSQESSRAKNIQYF. The CDR3 DNA reads TGCGCCAGCAGCCAAGAGAGTTCGCGGGCCAAAAACATTCAGTACTTC. This rearrangement joins TRBV4-3 to TRBJ2-4; D is undetermined. This CDR3 is built from 16 residues. V lost 0 bases to trimming and J lost 1 base, with 10 bases between them. Per germline, CDR1 LGHNA and CDR2 YSLEER.